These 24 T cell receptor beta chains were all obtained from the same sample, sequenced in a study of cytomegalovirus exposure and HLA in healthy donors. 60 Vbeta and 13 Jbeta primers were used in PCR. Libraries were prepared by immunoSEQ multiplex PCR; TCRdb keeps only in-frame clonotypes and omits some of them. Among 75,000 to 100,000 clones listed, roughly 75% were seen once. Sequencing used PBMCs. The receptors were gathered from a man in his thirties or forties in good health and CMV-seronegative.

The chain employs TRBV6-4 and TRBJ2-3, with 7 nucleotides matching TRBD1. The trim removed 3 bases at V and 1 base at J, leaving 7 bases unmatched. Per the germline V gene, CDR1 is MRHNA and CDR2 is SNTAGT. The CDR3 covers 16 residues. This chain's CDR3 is CASSELAQGGTDTQYF. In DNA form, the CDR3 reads TGTGCCAGCAGTGAGTTAGCCCAGGGGGGCACAGATACGCAGTATTTT.

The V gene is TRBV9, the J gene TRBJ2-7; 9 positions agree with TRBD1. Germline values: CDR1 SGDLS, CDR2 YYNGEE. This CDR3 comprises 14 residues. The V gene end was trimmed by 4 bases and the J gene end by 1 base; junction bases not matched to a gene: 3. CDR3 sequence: CASSRGQGSYEQYF. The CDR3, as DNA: TGTGCCAGCAGCAGAGGACAGGGGTCCTACGAGCAGTACTTC.

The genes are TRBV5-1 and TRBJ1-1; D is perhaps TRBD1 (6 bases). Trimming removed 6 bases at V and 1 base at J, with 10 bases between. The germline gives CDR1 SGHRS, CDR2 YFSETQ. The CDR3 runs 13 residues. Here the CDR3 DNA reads TGCGCCAGCATCGGGACACCGAACACTGAAGCTTTCTTT. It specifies CASIGTPNTEAFF. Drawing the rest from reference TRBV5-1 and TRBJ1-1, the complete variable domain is KAGVTQTPRYLIKTRGQQVTLSCSPISGHRSVSWYQQTPGQGLQFLFEYFSETQRNKGNFPGRFSGRQFSNSRSEMNVSTLELGDSALYLCASIGTPNTEAFFGQGTRLTVV.

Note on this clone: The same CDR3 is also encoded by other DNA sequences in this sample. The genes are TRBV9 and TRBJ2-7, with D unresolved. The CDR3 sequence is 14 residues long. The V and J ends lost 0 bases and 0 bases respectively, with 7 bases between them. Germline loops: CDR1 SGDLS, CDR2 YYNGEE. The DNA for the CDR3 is TGTGCCAGCAGCGTAGGAGGAAGCTCCTACGAGCAGTACTTC. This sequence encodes CASSVGGSSYEQYF.

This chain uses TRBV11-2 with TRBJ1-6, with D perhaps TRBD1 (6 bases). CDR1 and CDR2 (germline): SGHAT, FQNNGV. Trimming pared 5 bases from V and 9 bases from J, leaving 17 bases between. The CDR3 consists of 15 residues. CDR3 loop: CASSQDSLKGSPLHF. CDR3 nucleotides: TGTGCCAGCAGCCAGGACAGTTTAAAGGGTTCACCCCTCCACTTT.

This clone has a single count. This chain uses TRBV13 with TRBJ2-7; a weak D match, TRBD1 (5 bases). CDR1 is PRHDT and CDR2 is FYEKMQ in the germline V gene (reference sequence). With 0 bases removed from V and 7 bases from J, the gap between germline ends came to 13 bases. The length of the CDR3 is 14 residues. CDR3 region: CASSLGQGLGEQYF. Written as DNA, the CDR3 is TGTGCCAGCAGCTTAGGTCAGGGTTTAGGGGAGCAGTACTTC.

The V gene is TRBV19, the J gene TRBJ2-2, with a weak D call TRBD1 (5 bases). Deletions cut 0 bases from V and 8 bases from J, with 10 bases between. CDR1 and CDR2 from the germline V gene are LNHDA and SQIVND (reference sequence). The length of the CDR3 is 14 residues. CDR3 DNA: TGTGCCAGTAGTATAGATCAGGGATGGGGGGAGCTGTTTTTT. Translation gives CASSIDQGWGELFF.

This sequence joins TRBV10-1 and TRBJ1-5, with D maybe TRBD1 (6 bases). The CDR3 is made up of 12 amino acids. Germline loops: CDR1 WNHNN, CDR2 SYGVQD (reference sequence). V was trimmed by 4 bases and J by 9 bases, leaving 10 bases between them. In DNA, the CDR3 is TGCGCCAGCAGTGCTCCACAGGGGCCCCAGCATTTT. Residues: CASSAPQGPQHF.

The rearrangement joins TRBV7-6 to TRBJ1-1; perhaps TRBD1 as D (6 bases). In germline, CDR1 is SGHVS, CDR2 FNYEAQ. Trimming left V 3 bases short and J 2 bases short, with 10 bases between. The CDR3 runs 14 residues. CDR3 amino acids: CASSLEQGNTEAFF. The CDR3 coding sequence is TGTGCCAGCAGCTTGGAACAGGGAAACACTGAAGCTTTCTTT.

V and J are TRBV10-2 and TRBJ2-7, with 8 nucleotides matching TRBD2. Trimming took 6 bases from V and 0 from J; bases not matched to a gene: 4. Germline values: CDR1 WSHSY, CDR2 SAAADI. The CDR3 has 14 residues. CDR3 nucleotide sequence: TGCGCCAGCAGGGTCGGGACTAGCTCCTACGAGCAGTACTTC. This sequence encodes CASRVGTSSYEQYF.

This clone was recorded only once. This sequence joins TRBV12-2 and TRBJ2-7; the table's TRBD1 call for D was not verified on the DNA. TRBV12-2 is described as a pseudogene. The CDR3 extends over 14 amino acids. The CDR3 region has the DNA TGTGCAAGTCGGTTATGGGACAGCTCCTACGAGCAGTACTTC. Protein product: CASRLWDSSYEQYF.

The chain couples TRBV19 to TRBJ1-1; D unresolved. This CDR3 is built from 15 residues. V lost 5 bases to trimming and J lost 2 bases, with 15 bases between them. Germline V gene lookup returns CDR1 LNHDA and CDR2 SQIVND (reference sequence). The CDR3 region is CASSPLRRVNTEAFF. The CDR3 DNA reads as TGTGCCAGTAGTCCGCTCCGGCGGGTTAACACTGAAGCTTTCTTT.

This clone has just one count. The CDR3 DNA reads as TGTGCCAGTAGTATAGGCGGGGGGCCCCAGCATTTT. As protein: CASSIGGGPQHF. The rearrangement links TRBV19 to TRBJ1-5; weak D call: TRBD1 (5 bases). The CDR3 loop spans 12 amino acids. V lost 1 base, J lost 9 bases, and 7 bases lay in between. Germline V gives CDR1 LNHDA, CDR2 SQIVND (reference sequence).

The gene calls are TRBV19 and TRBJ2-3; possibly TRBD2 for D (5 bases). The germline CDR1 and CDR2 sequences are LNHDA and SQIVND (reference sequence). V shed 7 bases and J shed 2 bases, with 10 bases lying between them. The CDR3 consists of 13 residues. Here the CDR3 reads CASNRGLTDTQYF. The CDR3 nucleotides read TGTGCCAGTAATCGTGGACTCACAGATACGCAGTATTTT.

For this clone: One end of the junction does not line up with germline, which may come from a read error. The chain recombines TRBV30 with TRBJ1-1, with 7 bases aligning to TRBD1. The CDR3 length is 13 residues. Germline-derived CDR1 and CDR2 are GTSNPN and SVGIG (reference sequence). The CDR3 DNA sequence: TGTGCCCTACGAGGACAGGCGAACGCTGAAGCTTTCTTT. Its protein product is CALRGQANAEAFF.

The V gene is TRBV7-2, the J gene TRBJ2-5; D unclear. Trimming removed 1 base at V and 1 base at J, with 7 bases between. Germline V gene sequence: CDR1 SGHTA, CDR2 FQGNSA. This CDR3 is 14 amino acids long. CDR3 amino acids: CASSLEAGQETQYF. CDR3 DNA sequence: TGTGCCAGCAGCTTAGAAGCAGGCCAAGAGACCCAGTACTTC.

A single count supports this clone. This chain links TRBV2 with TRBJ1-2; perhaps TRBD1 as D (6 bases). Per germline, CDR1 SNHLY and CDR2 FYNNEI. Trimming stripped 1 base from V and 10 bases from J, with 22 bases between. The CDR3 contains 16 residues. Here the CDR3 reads CASSEGWARGSWLYTF. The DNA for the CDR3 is TGTGCCAGCAGTGAAGGGTGGGCCAGGGGAAGTTGGCTCTACACCTTC.

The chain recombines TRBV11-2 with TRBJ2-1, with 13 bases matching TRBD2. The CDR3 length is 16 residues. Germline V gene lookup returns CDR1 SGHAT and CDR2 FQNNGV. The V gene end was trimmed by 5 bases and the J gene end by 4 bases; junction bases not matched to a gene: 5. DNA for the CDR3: TGTGCCAGCAGCCTTCGACTAGCGGGGGGTTACAATGAGCAGTTCTTC. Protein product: CASSLRLAGGYNEQFF.

The CDR3 nucleotides are TGTGCCTGGAGTGCGGGACAGCTCTCTGGAAACACCATATATTTT. Amino acid sequence: CAWSAGQLSGNTIYF. The chain has TRBV30 and TRBJ1-3, with 7 bases that match TRBD1. The germline V gene encodes CDR1 GTSNPN and CDR2 SVGIG (reference sequence). V lost 1 base, J lost 0 bases, and 3 bases stayed unmatched. This CDR3 has 15 residues.

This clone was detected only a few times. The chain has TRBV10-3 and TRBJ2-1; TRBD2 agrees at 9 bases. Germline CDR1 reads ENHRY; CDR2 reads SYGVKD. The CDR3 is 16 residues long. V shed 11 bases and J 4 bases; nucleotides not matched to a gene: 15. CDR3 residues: CAASRIAGAVYNEQFF. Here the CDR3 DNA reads TGTGCCGCCAGCCGCATAGCGGGGGCGGTGTACAATGAGCAGTTCTTC.

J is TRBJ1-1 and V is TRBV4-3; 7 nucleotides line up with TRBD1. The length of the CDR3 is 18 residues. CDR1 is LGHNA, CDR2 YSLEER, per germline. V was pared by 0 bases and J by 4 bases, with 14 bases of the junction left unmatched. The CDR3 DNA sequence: TGCGCCAGCAGCCAAGATAGACAGGGTGAGACCCACGCCACTGAAGCTTTCTTT. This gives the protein CASSQDRQGETHATEAFF.

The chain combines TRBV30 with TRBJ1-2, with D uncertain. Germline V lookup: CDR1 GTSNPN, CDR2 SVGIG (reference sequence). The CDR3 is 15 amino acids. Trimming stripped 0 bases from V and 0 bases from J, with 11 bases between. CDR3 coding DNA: TGTGCCTGGAGTGTACGGGTCCGGGCTAACTATGGCTACACCTTC. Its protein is CAWSVRVRANYGYTF.

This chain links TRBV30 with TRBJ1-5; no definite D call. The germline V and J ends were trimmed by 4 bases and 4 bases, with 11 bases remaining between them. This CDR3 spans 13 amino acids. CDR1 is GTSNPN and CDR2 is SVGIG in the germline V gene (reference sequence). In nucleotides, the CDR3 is TGTGCCTGGACGGCGGCTGGTAATCAGCCCCAGCATTTT. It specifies CAWTAAGNQPQHF.

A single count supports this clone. In nucleotides, the CDR3 is TGTGCCAGCAGTACGCAGGGCGACCCTCACTATGGCTACACCTTC. This codes for CASSTQGDPHYGYTF. The chain links TRBV27 to TRBJ1-2, with D possibly being TRBD1 (5 bases). Germline-derived CDR1 and CDR2 are MNHEY and SMNVEV (reference sequence). Deletions cut 5 bases from V and 3 bases from J, with 16 bases between. This CDR3 has 15 residues.